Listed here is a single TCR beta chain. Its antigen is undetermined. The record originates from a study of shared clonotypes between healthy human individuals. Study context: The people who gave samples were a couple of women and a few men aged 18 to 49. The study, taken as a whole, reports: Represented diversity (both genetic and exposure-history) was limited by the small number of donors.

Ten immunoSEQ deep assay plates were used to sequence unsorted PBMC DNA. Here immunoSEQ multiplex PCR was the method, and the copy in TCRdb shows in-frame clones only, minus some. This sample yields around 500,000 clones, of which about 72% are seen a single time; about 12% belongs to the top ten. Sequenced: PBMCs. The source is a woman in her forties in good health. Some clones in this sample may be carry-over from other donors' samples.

For the CDR3, the DNA is TGTGTCGGGGCAGGCTCTGACTATGGCTACACCTTC. This encodes CVGAGSDYGYTF. The chain carries TRBV7-9 and TRBJ1-2; TRBD1 might be the D (5 bases). From germline, CDR1 is SEHNR and CDR2 FQNEAQ (reference sequence). This CDR3 region has 12 residues.